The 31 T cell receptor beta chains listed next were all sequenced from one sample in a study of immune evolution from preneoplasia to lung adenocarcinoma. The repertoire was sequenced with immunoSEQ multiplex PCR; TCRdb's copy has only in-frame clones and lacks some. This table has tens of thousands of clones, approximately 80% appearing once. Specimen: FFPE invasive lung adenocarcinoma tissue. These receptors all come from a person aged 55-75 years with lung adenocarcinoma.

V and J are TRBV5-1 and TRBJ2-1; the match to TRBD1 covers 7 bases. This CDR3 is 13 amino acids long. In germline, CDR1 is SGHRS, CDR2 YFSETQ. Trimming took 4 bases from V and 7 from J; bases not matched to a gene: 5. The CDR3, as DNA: TGCGCCAGCAGCAAGGGGGCTAATAATGAGCAGTTCTTC. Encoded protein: CASSKGANNEQFF.

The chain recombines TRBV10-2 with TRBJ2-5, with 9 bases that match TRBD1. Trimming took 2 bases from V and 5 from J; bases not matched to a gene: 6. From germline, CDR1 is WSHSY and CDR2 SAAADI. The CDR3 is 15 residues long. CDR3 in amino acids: CASSERWDRVETQYF. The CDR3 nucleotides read TGCGCCAGCAGTGAGAGATGGGACAGGGTGGAGACCCAGTACTTC.

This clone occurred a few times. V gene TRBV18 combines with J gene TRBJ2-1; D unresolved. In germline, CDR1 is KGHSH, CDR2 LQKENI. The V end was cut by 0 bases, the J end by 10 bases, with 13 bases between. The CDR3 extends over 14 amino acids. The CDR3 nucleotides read TGTGCCAGCTCACCACCGTCGCGGAGAAAAGAGCAGTTCTTC. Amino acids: CASSPPSRRKEQFF.

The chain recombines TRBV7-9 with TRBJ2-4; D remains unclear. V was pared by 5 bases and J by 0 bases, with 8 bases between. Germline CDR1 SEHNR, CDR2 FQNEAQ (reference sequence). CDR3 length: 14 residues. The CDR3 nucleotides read TGTGCCAGCAGCGCCTTAATAGCCAAAAACATTCAGTACTTC. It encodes CASSALIAKNIQYF.

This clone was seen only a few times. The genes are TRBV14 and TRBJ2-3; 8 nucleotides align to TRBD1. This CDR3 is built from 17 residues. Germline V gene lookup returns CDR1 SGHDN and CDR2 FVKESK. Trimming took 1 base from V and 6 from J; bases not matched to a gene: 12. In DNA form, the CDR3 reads TGTGCCAGCAGCCAAGTAGGCCCCGGACAGGGCGTCGATACGCAGTATTTT. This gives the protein CASSQVGPGQGVDTQYF.

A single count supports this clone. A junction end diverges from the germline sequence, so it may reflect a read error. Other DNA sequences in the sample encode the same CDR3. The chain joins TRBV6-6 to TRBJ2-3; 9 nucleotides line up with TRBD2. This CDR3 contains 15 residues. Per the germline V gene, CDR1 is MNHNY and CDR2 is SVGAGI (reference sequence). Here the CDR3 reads CASTLTSGSTDTQYF. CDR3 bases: TGTGCTAGCACCCTGACTAGCGGAAGCACAGATACGCAGTATTTT.

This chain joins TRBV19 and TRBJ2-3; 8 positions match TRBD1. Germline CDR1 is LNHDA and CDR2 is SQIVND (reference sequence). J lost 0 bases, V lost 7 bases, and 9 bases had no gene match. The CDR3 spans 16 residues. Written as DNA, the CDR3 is TGTGCCAGTACGGGACAGGACGCTTCTAGCACAGATACGCAGTATTTT. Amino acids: CASTGQDASSTDTQYF. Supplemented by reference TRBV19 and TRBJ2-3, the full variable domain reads DGGITQSPKYLFRKEGQNVTLSCEQNLNHDAMYWYRQDPGQGLRLIYYSQIVNDFQKGDIAEGYSVSREKKESFPLTVTSAQKNPTAFYLCASTGQDASSTDTQYFGPGTRLTVL.

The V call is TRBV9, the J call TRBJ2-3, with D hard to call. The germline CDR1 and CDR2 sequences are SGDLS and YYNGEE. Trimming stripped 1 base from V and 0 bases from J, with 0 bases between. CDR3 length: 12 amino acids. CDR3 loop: CASSVSTDTQYF. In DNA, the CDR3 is TGTGCCAGCAGCGTAAGCACAGATACGCAGTATTTT. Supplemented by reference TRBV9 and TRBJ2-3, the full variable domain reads DSGVTQTPKHLITATGQRVTLRCSPRSGDLSVYWYQQSLDQGLQFLIQYYNGEERAKGNILERFSAQQFPDLHSELNLSSLELGDSALYFCASSVSTDTQYFGPGTRLTVL.

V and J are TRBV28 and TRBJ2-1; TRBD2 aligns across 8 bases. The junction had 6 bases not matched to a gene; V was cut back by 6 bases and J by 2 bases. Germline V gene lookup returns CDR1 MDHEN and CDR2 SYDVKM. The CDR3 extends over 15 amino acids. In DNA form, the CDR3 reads TGTGCCAGCAGCCTAGCGGGTCGTACCTACAATGAGCAGTTCTTC. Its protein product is CASSLAGRTYNEQFF.

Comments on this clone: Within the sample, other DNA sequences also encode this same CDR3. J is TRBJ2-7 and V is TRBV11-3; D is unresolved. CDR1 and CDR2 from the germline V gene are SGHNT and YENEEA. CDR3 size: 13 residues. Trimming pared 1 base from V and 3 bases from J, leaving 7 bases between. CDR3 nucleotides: TGTGCCAGCAGCTTAGCTCCGGGCTACGAGCAGTACTTC. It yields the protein CASSLAPGYEQYF. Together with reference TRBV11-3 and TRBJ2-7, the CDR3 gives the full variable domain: EAGVVQSPRYKIIEKKQPVAFWCNPISGHNTLYWYLQNLGQGPELLIRYENEEAVDDSQLPKDRFSAERLKGVDSTLKIQPAELGDSAVYLCASSLAPGYEQYFGPGTRLTVT.

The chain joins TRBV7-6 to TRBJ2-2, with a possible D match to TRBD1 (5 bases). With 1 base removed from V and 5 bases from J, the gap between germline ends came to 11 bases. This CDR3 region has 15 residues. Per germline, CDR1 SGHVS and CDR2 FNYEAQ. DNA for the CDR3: TGTGCCAGCAGCTTAGGTCGACCAGGGACCGGGGAGCTGTTTTTT. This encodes CASSLGRPGTGELFF. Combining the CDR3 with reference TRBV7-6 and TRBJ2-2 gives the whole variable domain GAGVSQSPRYKVTKRGQDVALRCDPISGHVSLYWYRQALGQGPEFLTYFNYEAQQDKSGLPNDRFSAERPEGSISTLTIQRTEQRDSAMYRCASSLGRPGTGELFFGEGSRLTVL.

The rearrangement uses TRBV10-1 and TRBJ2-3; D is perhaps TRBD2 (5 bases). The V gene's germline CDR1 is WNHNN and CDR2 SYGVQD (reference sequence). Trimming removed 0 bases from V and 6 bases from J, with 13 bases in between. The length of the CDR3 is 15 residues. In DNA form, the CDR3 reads TGCGCCAGCAGTGAGTCTGGGGTCTTAGCGGATACGCAGTATTTT. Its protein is CASSESGVLADTQYF.

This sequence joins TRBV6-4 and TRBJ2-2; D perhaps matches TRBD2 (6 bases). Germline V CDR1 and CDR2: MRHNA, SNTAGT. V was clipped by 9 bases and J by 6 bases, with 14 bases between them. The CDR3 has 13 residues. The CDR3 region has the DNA TGTGCCAGTTCAACTAGCCTGGCCGGGGAGCTGTTTTTT. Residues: CASSTSLAGELFF.

CDR3 coding DNA: TGTGCCAGCAGTATTGCCGGGACAGGCGGGAATGAGCAGTTCTTC. Amino acids: CASSIAGTGGNEQFF. This chain joins TRBV28 and TRBJ2-1; 8 bases align to TRBD1. V lost 5 bases and J lost 7; bases outside the gene matches: 10. The germline V gene encodes CDR1 MDHEN and CDR2 SYDVKM. CDR3 length equals 15 residues.

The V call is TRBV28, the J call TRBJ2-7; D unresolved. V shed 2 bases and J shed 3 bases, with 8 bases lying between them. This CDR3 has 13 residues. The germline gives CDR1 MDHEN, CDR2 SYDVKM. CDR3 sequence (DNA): TGTGCCAGCAGTTTAGGTGACAACTACGAGCAGTACTTC. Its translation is CASSLGDNYEQYF.

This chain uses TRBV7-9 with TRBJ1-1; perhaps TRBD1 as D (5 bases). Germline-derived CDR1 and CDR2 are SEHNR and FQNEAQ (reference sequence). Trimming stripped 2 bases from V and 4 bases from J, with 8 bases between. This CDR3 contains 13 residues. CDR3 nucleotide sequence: TGTGCCAGCAGCTTACAGGGAGGCACTGAAGCTTTCTTT. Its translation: CASSLQGGTEAFF.

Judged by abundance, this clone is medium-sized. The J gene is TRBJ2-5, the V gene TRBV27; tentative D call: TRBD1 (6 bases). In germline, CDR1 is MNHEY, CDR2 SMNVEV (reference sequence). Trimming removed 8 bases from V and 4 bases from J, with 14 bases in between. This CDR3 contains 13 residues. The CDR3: CASRKQGAETQYF. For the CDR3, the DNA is TGTGCCAGCCGGAAACAGGGAGCAGAGACCCAGTACTTC.

CDR3 amino acids: CASSLTGGGYTF. The DNA for the CDR3 is TGTGCCAGCAGTTTGACAGGGGGCGGCTACACCTTC. The V gene is TRBV28, the J gene TRBJ1-2, with 10 positions matching TRBD1. This CDR3 is 12 amino acids long. The junction had 0 bases not matched to a gene; V was cut back by 3 bases and J by 8 bases. The germline CDR1 and CDR2 sequences are MDHEN and SYDVKM.

CDR3 loop: CASGGQGVGQETQYF. CDR3 bases: TGTGCCAGCGGAGGACAGGGCGTGGGGCAAGAGACCCAGTACTTC. The J gene is TRBJ2-5, the V gene TRBV2, with TRBD1 matching over 8 bases. The CDR3 covers 15 residues. The germline V gene has CDR1 SNHLY and CDR2 FYNNEI. V lost 8 bases to trimming and J lost 2 bases; unmatched junction nucleotides: 10.

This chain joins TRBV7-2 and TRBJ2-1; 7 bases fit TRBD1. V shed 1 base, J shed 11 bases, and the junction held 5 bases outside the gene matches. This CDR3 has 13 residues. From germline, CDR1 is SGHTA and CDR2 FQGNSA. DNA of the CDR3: TGTGCCAGCAGCTTAGAGAGACAGGGAAAGCAGTTCTTC. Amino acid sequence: CASSLERQGKQFF.

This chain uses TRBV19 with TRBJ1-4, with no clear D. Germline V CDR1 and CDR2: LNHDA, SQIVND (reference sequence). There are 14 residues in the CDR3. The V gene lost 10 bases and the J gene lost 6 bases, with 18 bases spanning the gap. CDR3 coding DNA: TGTGCCATCGGGCCCCCGCTAAGGGATGAAAAACTGTTTTTT. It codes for CAIGPPLRDEKLFF.

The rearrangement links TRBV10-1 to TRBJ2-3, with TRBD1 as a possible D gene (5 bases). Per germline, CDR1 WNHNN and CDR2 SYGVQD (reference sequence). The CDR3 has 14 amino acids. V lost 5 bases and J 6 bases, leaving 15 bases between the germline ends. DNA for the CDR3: TGCGCCAGCAGTCAGGGAAGGAGCGAGGATACGCAGTATTTT. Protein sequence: CASSQGRSEDTQYF.

DNA for the CDR3: TGTGCCTGGAGTGTATTGGGGGACCCCCTCTCTGGGGCCAACGTCCTGACTTTC. Amino acids: CAWSVLGDPLSGANVLTF. V and J are TRBV30 and TRBJ2-6; D possibly uses TRBD1 or TRBD2 (5 bases each). The length of the CDR3 is 18 residues. Germline CDR1 is GTSNPN and CDR2 is SVGIG (reference sequence). The ends were cut back, 0 bases at V and 0 bases at J, with 15 bases in the middle.

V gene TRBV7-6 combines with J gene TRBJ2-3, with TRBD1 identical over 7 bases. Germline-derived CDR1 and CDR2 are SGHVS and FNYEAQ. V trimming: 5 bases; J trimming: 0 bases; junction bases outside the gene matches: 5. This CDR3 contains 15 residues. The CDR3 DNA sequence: TGTGCCAGCAGCACCCGGGACAGAAGCACAGATACGCAGTATTTT. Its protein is CASSTRDRSTDTQYF.

CDR3 sequence (DNA): TGTGCCAGTAGTGGAGAGACCCAAGCTTTCTTT. Translated: CASSGETQAFF. This chain connects TRBV19 to TRBJ1-1; no firm D call. The CDR3 consists of 11 residues. V was trimmed by 5 bases and J by 9 bases, leaving 10 bases between them. Looked up from germline, CDR1 is LNHDA and CDR2 is SQIVND (reference sequence).

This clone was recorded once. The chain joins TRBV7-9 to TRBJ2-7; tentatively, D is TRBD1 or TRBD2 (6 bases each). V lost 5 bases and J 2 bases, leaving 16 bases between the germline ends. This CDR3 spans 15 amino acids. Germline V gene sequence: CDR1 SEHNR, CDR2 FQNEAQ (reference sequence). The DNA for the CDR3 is TGTGCCAGCAGCCACCAGGGGAGGCCTCCCTACGAGCAGTACTTC. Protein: CASSHQGRPPYEQYF.

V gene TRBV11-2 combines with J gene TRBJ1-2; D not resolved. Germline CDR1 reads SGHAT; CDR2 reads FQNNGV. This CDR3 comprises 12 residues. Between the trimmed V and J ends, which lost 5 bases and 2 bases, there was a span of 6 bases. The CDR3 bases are TGTGCCAGCAGCGCCAGAAACTATGGCTACACCTTC. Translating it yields CASSARNYGYTF.

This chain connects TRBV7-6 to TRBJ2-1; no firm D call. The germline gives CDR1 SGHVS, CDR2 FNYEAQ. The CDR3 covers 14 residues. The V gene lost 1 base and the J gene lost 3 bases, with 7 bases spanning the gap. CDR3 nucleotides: TGTGCCAGCAGCTTAGGGCCGGGCTACAATGAGCAGTTCTTC. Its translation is CASSLGPGYNEQFF.

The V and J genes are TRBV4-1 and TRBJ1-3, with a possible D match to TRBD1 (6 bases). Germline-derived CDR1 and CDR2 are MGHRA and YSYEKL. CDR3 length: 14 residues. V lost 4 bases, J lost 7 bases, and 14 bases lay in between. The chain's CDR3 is CASSLPGGENTIYF. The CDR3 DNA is TGCGCCAGCAGCCTCCCTGGGGGCGAGAACACCATATATTTT.

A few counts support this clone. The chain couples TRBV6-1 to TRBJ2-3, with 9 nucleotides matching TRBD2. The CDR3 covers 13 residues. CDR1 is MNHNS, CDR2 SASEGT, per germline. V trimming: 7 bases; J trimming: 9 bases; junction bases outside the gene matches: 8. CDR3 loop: CASILAGGGTQYF. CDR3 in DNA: TGTGCCAGCATACTGGCGGGAGGGGGCACGCAGTATTTT.

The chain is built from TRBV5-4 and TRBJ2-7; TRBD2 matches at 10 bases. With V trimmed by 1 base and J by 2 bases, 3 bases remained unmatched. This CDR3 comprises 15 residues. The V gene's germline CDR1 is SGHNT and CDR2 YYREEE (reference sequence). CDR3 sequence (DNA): TGTGCCAGCAGCTTGCAAAGCGGGAGGGCCTACGAGCAGTACTTC. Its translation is CASSLQSGRAYEQYF. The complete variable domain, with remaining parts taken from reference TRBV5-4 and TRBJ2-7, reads ETGVTQSPTHLIKTRGQQVTLRCSSQSGHNTVSWYQQALGQGPQFIFQYYREEENGRGNFPPRFSGLQFPNYSSELNVNALELDDSALYLCASSLQSGRAYEQYFGPGTRLTVT.